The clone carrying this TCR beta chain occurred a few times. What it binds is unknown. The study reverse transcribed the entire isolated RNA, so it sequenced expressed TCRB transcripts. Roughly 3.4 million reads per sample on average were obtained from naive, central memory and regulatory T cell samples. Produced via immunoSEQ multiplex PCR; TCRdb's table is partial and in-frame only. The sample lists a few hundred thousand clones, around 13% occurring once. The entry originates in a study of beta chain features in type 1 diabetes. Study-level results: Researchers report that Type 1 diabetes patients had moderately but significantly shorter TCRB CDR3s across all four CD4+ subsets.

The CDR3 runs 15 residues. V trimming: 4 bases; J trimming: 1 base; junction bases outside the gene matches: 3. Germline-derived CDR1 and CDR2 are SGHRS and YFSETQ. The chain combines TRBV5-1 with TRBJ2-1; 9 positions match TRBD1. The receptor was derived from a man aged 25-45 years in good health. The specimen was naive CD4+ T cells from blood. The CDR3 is CASSPDRGSYNEQFF. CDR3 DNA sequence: TGCGCCAGCAGCCCGGACAGGGGTTCCTACAATGAGCAGTTCTTC.